This T cell receptor (beta chain) appears in the sequencing data of a study of cytomegalovirus exposure and HLA in healthy donors. About the study: A previous analysis identified approximately 120 million unique TCR beta sequences derived from about 180 million T cells.

60 Vbeta and 13 Jbeta primers were used in PCR. Here immunoSEQ multiplex PCR was the method, and the copy in TCRdb shows in-frame clones only, minus some. The data show approximately 130,000 clones, with roughly 82% seen just once and roughly 1.2% held by the top ten. V was shortened by 3 bases and J by 4 bases, with 13 bases between the two germline ends. Germline assignment: CDR1 MNHEY and CDR2 SMNVEV (reference sequence). This CDR3 spans 15 amino acids. V usage is TRBV27 and J usage is TRBJ2-1; D is unresolved. The sample consisted of PBMCs. This receptor was identified in a boy aged 5-17 years in good health and CMV-seronegative. DNA of the CDR3: TGTGCCAGCAGTTTGGGCAGCCCTGGATACAATGAGCAGTTCTTC. Amino acid sequence: CASSLGSPGYNEQFF.